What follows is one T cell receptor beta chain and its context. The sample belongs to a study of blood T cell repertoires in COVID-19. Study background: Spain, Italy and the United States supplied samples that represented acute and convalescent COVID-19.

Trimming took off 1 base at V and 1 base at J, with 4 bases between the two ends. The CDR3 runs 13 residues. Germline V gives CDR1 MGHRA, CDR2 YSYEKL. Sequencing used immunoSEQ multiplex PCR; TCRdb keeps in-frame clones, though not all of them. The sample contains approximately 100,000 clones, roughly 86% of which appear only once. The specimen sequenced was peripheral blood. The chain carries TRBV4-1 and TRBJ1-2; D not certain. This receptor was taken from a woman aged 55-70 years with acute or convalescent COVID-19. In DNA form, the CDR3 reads TGCGCCAGCAGCCAAGTAATTAACTATGGCTACACCTTC. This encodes CASSQVINYGYTF.